A few counts support the clone carrying this TCR beta chain. What it recognizes is unknown. This sample stems from a study of OX40 agonist ivuxolimab in advanced cancers. Study findings and constraints: With doses of 0.1-3.0 mg/kg, partial responders showed among the lowest clonal expansion. Also present in some nonresponders was a low level of normalized T-cell clonal expansion.

Trimming shortened V by 3 bases and J by 6 bases, and 19 bases separated the two germline ends. This CDR3 contains 16 residues. CDR1 SGHAT and CDR2 FQDESV come from the germline V gene (reference sequence). Here immunoSEQ multiplex PCR was the method, and the copy in TCRdb shows in-frame clones only, minus some. The sample includes some 50,000 clones, roughly 88% seen only once; the top ten take 4.8%. Autoimmune disease history or systemic immunosuppression disqualified patients. V is TRBV11-1 and J is TRBJ2-3; tentative D call: TRBD2 (6 bases). The receptor comes from an adult with an advanced solid tumor such as melanoma, head and neck, liver or kidney cancer. This specimen was CD4+ or CD8+ T cells sorted from blood, taken in a trial of the OX40 agonist ivuxolimab. The CDR3 nucleotides are TGTGCCAGCAGCTTCATAGCGGTTCGAGGGAGGGATACGCAGTATTTT. Its translation is CASSFIAVRGRDTQYF.